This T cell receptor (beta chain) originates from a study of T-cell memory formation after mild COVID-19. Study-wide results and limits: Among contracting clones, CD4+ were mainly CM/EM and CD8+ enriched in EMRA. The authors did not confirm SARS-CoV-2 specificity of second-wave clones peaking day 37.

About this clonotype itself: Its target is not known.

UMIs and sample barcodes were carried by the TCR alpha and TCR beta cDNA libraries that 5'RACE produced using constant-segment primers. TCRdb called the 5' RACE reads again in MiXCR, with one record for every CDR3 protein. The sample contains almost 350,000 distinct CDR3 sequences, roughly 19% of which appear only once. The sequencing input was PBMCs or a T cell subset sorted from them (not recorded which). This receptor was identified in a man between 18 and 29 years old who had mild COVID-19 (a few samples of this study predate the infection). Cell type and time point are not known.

CDR3 sequence: CASSTTQGSGNTIYF. CDR3 DNA: TGTGCCAGCAGCACCACCCAGGGCAGTGGAAACACCATATATTTT. The V and J genes are TRBV7-2 and TRBJ1-3, with D possibly being TRBD1 (5 bases). The ends were cut back, 5 bases at V and 3 bases at J, with 14 bases in the middle. Germline V gene lookup returns CDR1 SGHTA and CDR2 FQGNSA. This CDR3 is built from 15 residues.